Below are 22 T cell receptor beta chains sequenced from a single sample in a study of cytomegalovirus exposure and HLA in healthy donors. PCR employed 60 Vbeta and 13 Jbeta primers. This table comes from immunoSEQ multiplex PCR, and its TCRdb copy is limited to in-frame clones, with some not included. The table has over 150,000 clones, about 76% seen once. Source material: PBMCs. The source is a male donor in good health and CMV-seropositive.

The rearrangement links TRBV6-1 to TRBJ1-4, with TRBD1 identical over 8 bases. CDR3 size: 15 residues. Germline V gene data show CDR1 as MNHNS and CDR2 as SASEGT. Trimming took 4 bases from V and 5 from J; bases not matched to a gene: 6. CDR3 nucleotides: TGTGCCAGCAGTGCACAGGGGGAACGGAATGAAAAACTGTTTTTT. This encodes CASSAQGERNEKLFF.

The sample holds one count of this clone. The genes are TRBV7-2 and TRBJ2-7, with D possibly being TRBD1 (6 bases). Looked up from germline, CDR1 is SGHTA and CDR2 is FQGNSA. The CDR3 totals 14 residues. Trimming pared 4 bases from V and 2 bases from J, leaving 12 bases between. As DNA, the CDR3 is TGTGCCAGCAGCTATGGGGACAAGCCCTACGAGCAGTACTTC. It specifies CASSYGDKPYEQYF.

The rearrangement joins TRBV10-1 to TRBJ2-3; TRBD1 might be the D (6 bases). Between the trimmed V and J ends, which lost 10 bases and 0 bases, there was a span of 8 bases. The V gene's germline CDR1 is WNHNN and CDR2 SYGVQD (reference sequence). This CDR3 comprises 12 residues. The CDR3 here is CATRGSTDTQYF. The DNA for the CDR3 is TGCGCCACGAGGGGGAGCACAGATACGCAGTATTTT.

The chain employs TRBV6-1 and TRBJ1-6; possible D gene TRBD1, 5 bases. The CDR3 length is 12 residues. Germline V CDR1 and CDR2: MNHNS, SASEGT. The CDR3 is CAAGSYNSPLHF. CDR3 in DNA: TGTGCGGCAGGGTCCTATAATTCACCCCTCCACTTT.

The V and J genes are TRBV29-1 and TRBJ1-2; D is possibly TRBD1 (5 bases). V was pared by 4 bases and J by 3 bases, with 9 bases between. Looked up from germline, CDR1 is SQVTM and CDR2 is ANQGSEA. CDR3 length: 12 residues. The DNA of the CDR3 is TGCAGCGTTGTTGGAGGGGACTATGGCTACACCTTC. It codes for CSVVGGDYGYTF. The full variable domain, with the rest looked up from reference TRBV29-1 and TRBJ1-2, is SAVISQKPSRDICQRGTSLTIQCQVDSQVTMMFWYRQQPGQSLTLIATANQGSEATYESGFVIDKFPISRPNLTFSTLTVSNMSPEDSSIYLCSVVGGDYGYTFGSGTRLTVV.

This chain joins TRBV9 and TRBJ2-2; D is possibly TRBD2 (5 bases). The CDR3 runs to 16 residues. Germline V gives CDR1 SGDLS, CDR2 YYNGEE. Deletions cut 4 bases from V and 1 base from J, with 14 bases between. Written as DNA, the CDR3 is TGTGCCAGCAGCTCCCCCCGGGGTTTGAACACCGGGGAGCTGTTTTTT. Its translation: CASSSPRGLNTGELFF.

CDR3 loop: CATSRDLGQAVDGYTF. As DNA, the CDR3 is TGTGCCACCAGCAGGGACCTCGGACAGGCTGTAGATGGCTACACCTTC. The chain combines TRBV15 with TRBJ1-2, with 7 bases identical to TRBD1. Looked up from germline, CDR1 is LNHNV and CDR2 is YYDKDF (reference sequence). This CDR3 spans 16 amino acids. V lost 3 bases and J lost 6; bases outside the gene matches: 13.

The gene calls are TRBV7-2 and TRBJ2-3; no clear D. Germline V CDR1 and CDR2: SGHTA, FQGNSA. The ends were cut back, 4 bases at V and 1 base at J, with 12 bases in the middle. The CDR3 consists of 15 residues. The DNA for the CDR3 is TGTGCCAGCAGCTCCTCCCCATTAGGCACAGATACGCAGTATTTT. Translation gives CASSSSPLGTDTQYF.

The J gene is TRBJ1-3, the V gene TRBV6-5, with unresolved D. The CDR3 runs 16 residues. The germline CDR1 and CDR2 sequences are MNHEY and SVGAGI. Trimming took 2 bases from V and 0 from J, leaving 11 bases between them. CDR3: CASSYQAGSSGNTIYF. DNA of the CDR3: TGTGCCAGCAGTTACCAGGCAGGCAGCTCTGGAAACACCATATATTTT.

This clone was seen just once. The chain combines TRBV19 with TRBJ1-1, with 7 bases matching TRBD1. Germline V gene data show CDR1 as LNHDA and CDR2 as SQIVND (reference sequence). V shed 1 base, J shed 0 bases, and the junction held 2 bases outside the gene matches. CDR3 length: 15 amino acids. As DNA, the CDR3 is TGTGCCAGTAGTATAGGGGGACAGATGAACACTGAAGCTTTCTTT. Translated, it gives CASSIGGQMNTEAFF.

The chain is built from TRBV29-1 and TRBJ1-1, with 8 bases lining up with TRBD1. Unmatched junction bases numbered 3, after V lost 4 bases and J lost 5 bases. Germline CDR1 is SQVTM and CDR2 is ANQGSEA. The CDR3 is 12 residues long. The CDR3, as DNA: TGCAGCGTTGGACGACAGGGGACTGAAGCTTTCTTT. As protein: CSVGRQGTEAFF.

This sequence joins TRBV7-8 and TRBJ2-3, with TRBD2 identical over 14 bases. V was pared by 5 bases and J by 6 bases, with 7 bases of the junction left unmatched. The germline V gene has CDR1 SGHVS and CDR2 FQNEAQ. The CDR3 is made up of 16 amino acids. This CDR3 reads CASSTGLAGEVDTQYF. CDR3 nucleotides: TGTGCCAGCAGCACGGGACTAGCGGGGGAAGTGGATACGCAGTATTTT.

The chain links TRBV5-1 to TRBJ1-1; 9 positions match TRBD1. This CDR3 contains 17 residues. In germline, CDR1 is SGHRS, CDR2 YFSETQ. V dropped 4 bases and J dropped 3; count of bases not matched to a gene: 13. CDR3 sequence (DNA): TGCGCCAGCAGCATCGACCTCCGGGACAGGGTGTACACTGAAGCTTTCTTT. Protein product: CASSIDLRDRVYTEAFF.

The sample holds a few counts of this clone. The chain couples TRBV30 to TRBJ1-4; TRBD1 agrees at 10 bases. Germline assignment: CDR1 GTSNPN and CDR2 SVGIG (reference sequence). The CDR3 is 15 amino acids. J lost 6 bases, V lost 5 bases, and 9 bases had no gene match. CDR3 coding DNA: TGTGCCTGGGGAATTTCCGGGACAGGGGATGAAAAACTGTTTTTT. Translated, it gives CAWGISGTGDEKLFF.

In this sample, this clone turned up once. The chain recombines TRBV2 with TRBJ1-5; a weak D match, TRBD1 (6 bases). The CDR3 contains 15 residues. V lost 6 bases and J 1 base, leaving 13 bases between the germline ends. Germline-derived CDR1 and CDR2 are SNHLY and FYNNEI. CDR3 sequence reads: CASRAGQTSNQPQHF. CDR3 in DNA: TGTGCCAGCAGAGCCGGACAGACCAGCAATCAGCCCCAGCATTTT. Based on the CDR3 plus reference TRBV2 and TRBJ1-5, the full variable domain is EPEVTQTPSHQVTQMGQEVILRCVPISNHLYFYWYRQILGQKVEFLVSFYNNEISEKSEIFDDQFSVERPDGSNFTLKIRSTKLEDSAMYFCASRAGQTSNQPQHFGDGTRLSIL.

The chain links TRBV2 to TRBJ1-5; the D is unclear. Trimming removed 3 bases at V and 7 bases at J, with 10 bases between. Germline assignment: CDR1 SNHLY and CDR2 FYNNEI. This CDR3 contains 13 residues. CDR3 protein: CASSEWRAQPQHF. The DNA for the CDR3 is TGTGCCAGCAGTGAGTGGCGGGCCCAGCCCCAGCATTTT.

CDR3 bases: TGTGCCAGCAGGGACAGGGGGCGTGACACCGGGGAGCTGTTTTTT. It encodes CASRDRGRDTGELFF. This sequence joins TRBV7-2 and TRBJ2-2; 11 bases match TRBD1. This CDR3 contains 15 residues. Trimming removed 6 bases from V and 3 bases from J; junction bases left unmatched: 3. Per germline, CDR1 SGHTA and CDR2 FQGNSA. Drawing the rest from reference TRBV7-2 and TRBJ2-2, the complete variable domain is GAGVSQSPSNKVTEKGKDVELRCDPISGHTALYWYRQSLGQGLEFLIYFQGNSAPDKSGLPSDRFSAERTGGSVSTLTIQRTQQEDSAVYLCASRDRGRDTGELFFGEGSRLTVL.

V usage is TRBV4-3 and J usage is TRBJ2-7; D possibly corresponds to TRBD2 (6 bases). CDR3 length: 18 residues. Germline-derived CDR1 and CDR2 are LGHNA and YSLEER. V lost 0 bases to trimming and J lost 0 bases, with 18 bases between them. The CDR3 reads CASSQEEIGGATSYEQYF. The CDR3 DNA reads TGCGCCAGCAGCCAAGAAGAAATCGGCGGGGCGACCTCCTACGAGCAGTACTTC.

This rearrangement joins TRBV30 to TRBJ1-5, with D perhaps matching TRBD1 (6 bases). Between the trimmed V and J ends, which lost 3 bases and 7 bases, there was a span of 19 bases. Germline loops: CDR1 GTSNPN, CDR2 SVGIG (reference sequence). The CDR3 runs 15 residues. The CDR3 loop is CAWRLPGHQGQPQHF. Here the CDR3 DNA reads TGTGCCTGGAGACTACCGGGCCATCAGGGGCAGCCCCAGCATTTT.

The genes are TRBV5-4 and TRBJ1-4; possibly TRBD1 for D (5 bases). The germline V gene encodes CDR1 SGHNT and CDR2 YYREEE (reference sequence). V gave up 4 bases and J gave up 1 base, with 14 bases separating them. The CDR3 is 16 amino acids. The CDR3 sequence: CASSRGTDETNEKLFF. As DNA, the CDR3 is TGTGCCAGCAGCCGCGGGACGGATGAAACTAATGAAAAACTGTTTTTT.

The rearrangement joins TRBV27 to TRBJ2-2, with D maybe TRBD1 (6 bases). The CDR3 has 18 residues. Trimming left V 5 bases short and J 4 bases short, with 23 bases between. Germline values: CDR1 MNHEY, CDR2 SMNVEV (reference sequence). The CDR3 loop is CASSQTSAGTLTTGELFF. The CDR3 DNA sequence: TGTGCCAGCAGTCAAACCTCCGCCGGGACACTTACCACCGGGGAGCTGTTTTTT.

The CDR3 is CASSLAGARANYGYTF. DNA of the CDR3: TGTGCCAGCAGCCTCGCAGGGGCCAGAGCTAACTATGGCTACACCTTC. The chain has TRBV7-2 and TRBJ1-2; possibly TRBD1 for D (6 bases). The CDR3 consists of 16 residues. Trimming pared 5 bases from V and 0 bases from J, leaving 16 bases between. Germline values: CDR1 SGHTA, CDR2 FQGNSA.